Following are 22 T cell receptor beta chains from one sample sequenced in a study of blood T cells in healthy people across ages. Primers used in a second PCR of roughly 7 to 12 cycles were a sample-barcoded 5' primer and a J-beta primer mix. MiXCR, applied by TCRdb to the 5' RACE reads, yields one record per CDR3 protein. This sample has fewer than 950,000 distinct CDR3 sequences, with about 34% found just once. The specimen was blood. The receptor set was obtained from a man aged 18 to 30 in good health.

The chain has TRBV15 and TRBJ1-1; 7 bases align to TRBD1. This CDR3 contains 16 residues. Germline CDR1 reads LNHNV; CDR2 reads YYDKDF (reference sequence). The V gene end was trimmed by 3 bases and the J gene end by 1 base; junction bases not matched to a gene: 8. The CDR3 spells CATSRTTTGWNTEAFF. The CDR3 coding sequence is TGTGCCACCAGCAGGACGACGACAGGGTGGAACACTGAAGCTTTCTTT.

V gene TRBV12-3 or TRBV12-4 combines with J gene TRBJ2-7; D is uncertain. The CDR3 has 15 amino acids. Trimming pared 5 bases from V and 0 bases from J, leaving 14 bases between. CDR3 loop: CASSPPTAGSYEQYF. The CDR3, as DNA: TGTGCCAGCAGTCCCCCAACGGCCGGCTCCTACGAGCAGTACTTC.

This clonotype was detected a few times. This sequence joins TRBV11-2 and TRBJ2-6; D not certain. Germline loops: CDR1 SGHAT, CDR2 FQNNGV. The CDR3 extends over 16 amino acids. The V and J ends lost 3 bases and 3 bases respectively, with 12 bases between them. The CDR3, as DNA: TGTGCCAGCAGCTTTCAGGTAGTCAGTGGGGCCAACGTCCTGACTTTC. It encodes CASSFQVVSGANVLTF. Looking up the rest from reference TRBV11-2 and TRBJ2-6 gives the full variable domain: EAGVAQSPRYKIIEKRQSVAFWCNPISGHATLYWYQQILGQGPKLLIQFQNNGVVDDSQLPKDRFSAERLKGVDSTLKIQPAKLEDSAVYLCASSFQVVSGANVLTFGAGSRLTVL.

The chain links TRBV20-1 to TRBJ2-4; D uncertain. The J call may not be correct, given that the DNA end is closer to TRBJ2-7. The germline V gene has CDR1 DFQATT and CDR2 SNEGSKA (reference sequence). This CDR3 region has 14 residues. The DNA of the CDR3 is TGCAGTGCTAGGGTCCGCAGACAAGGCTACGAGCAGTACTTC. Amino acid sequence: CSARVRRQGYEQYF.

The chain recombines TRBV7-2 with TRBJ2-3; D is uncertain. The CDR3 has 11 residues. V lost 11 bases and J lost 6, with 12 bases in between. In germline, CDR1 is SGHTA, CDR2 FQGNSA. The CDR3: CAGSILDTQYF. CDR3 coding DNA: TGTGCCGGCTCCATTCTGGATACGCAGTATTTT.

This clonotype was recorded at least ten times. V is TRBV12-3 or TRBV12-4 and J is TRBJ2-3; TRBD2 aligns across 9 bases. Trimming cost V 3 bases and J 4 bases; bases outside gene matches: 5. The CDR3 consists of 15 residues. The CDR3 region has the DNA TGTGCCAGCAGTTTGGCGGGGGGGCCCGCAGATACGCAGTATTTT. Amino acids: CASSLAGGPADTQYF.

This chain connects TRBV4-3 to TRBJ2-3, with 11 bases identical to TRBD2. The CDR3 totals 16 residues. J lost 5 bases, V lost 4 bases, and 8 bases had no gene match. CDR1 and CDR2 (germline): LGHNA, YSLEER. The CDR3 here is CASSRDSGGAEDTQYF. The CDR3 DNA sequence: TGCGCCAGCAGCCGAGATAGCGGGGGGGCCGAAGATACGCAGTATTTT.

This clonotype came up many times. The rearrangement links TRBV6-2 or TRBV6-3 to TRBJ2-7, with D possibly being TRBD1 or TRBD2 (6 bases each). Germline V gene lookup returns CDR1 MNHEY and CDR2 SVGEGT. The CDR3 contains 16 residues. The germline V and J ends were trimmed by 7 bases and 1 base, with 20 bases remaining between them. In nucleotides, the CDR3 is TGTGCCAGCACGCCGCGACAGGCGGGGAGTTCCTACGAGCAGTACTTC. Its protein product is CASTPRQAGSSYEQYF.

V gene TRBV29-1 combines with J gene TRBJ2-1; no clear D gene. Germline-derived CDR1 and CDR2 are SQVTM and ANQGSEA. The germline V and J ends were trimmed by 4 bases and 5 bases, with 15 bases remaining between them. The CDR3 is made up of 14 amino acids. CDR3 in amino acids: CSVGKHLLNNEQFF. The DNA for the CDR3 is TGCAGCGTTGGCAAACACCTCTTGAACAATGAGCAGTTCTTC.

This rearrangement joins TRBV20-1 to TRBJ1-5; no clear D. Trimming pared 1 base from V and 3 bases from J, leaving 13 bases between. The CDR3 extends over 15 amino acids. The germline CDR1 and CDR2 sequences are DFQATT and SNEGSKA (reference sequence). CDR3 DNA: TGCAGTGCTAGAGGGGCAGTGAGGAACAATCAGCCCCAGCATTTT. It yields the protein CSARGAVRNNQPQHF.

Concerning this clonotype: The junction does not match germline at one end; this may be a read error. This chain uses TRBV6-6 with TRBJ2-7, with D perhaps TRBD1 or TRBD2 (5 bases each). Germline V gene data show CDR1 as MNHNY and CDR2 as SVGAGI (reference sequence). The CDR3 is made up of 15 amino acids. The CDR3 loop is CAGSYRDAGPYEQYF. The CDR3 nucleotides read TGTGCCGGCAGTTACCGGGACGCTGGGCCCTACGAGCAGTACTTC.

The V call is TRBV12-3 or TRBV12-4, the J call TRBJ2-5; D is possibly TRBD2 (5 bases). CDR3 length: 14 residues. The germline V and J ends were trimmed by 6 bases and 11 bases, with 22 bases remaining between them. The CDR3 DNA is TGTGCCAGCAGCCCCCGTGAGGGTGAGGGTGAGCAGTACTTC. It is translated as CASSPREGEGEQYF.

In this sample, this clonotype turned up many times. The V and J genes are TRBV12-3 or TRBV12-4 and TRBJ1-2; 7 positions match TRBD1. The CDR3 is made up of 14 amino acids. Trimming at V came to 5 bases and at J to 6 bases, leaving 9 bases not matched to a gene. This CDR3 is CASSPWDSQHGYTF. The CDR3 region has the DNA TGTGCCAGCAGTCCCTGGGACAGCCAGCATGGCTACACCTTC.

This clonotype was detected only a few times. The chain carries TRBV4-3 and TRBJ2-7; 9 bases are a match to TRBD2. CDR1 and CDR2 from the germline V gene are LGHNA and YSLEER. The CDR3 has 16 amino acids. V lost 3 bases and J lost 2; bases outside the gene matches: 8. Written as DNA, the CDR3 is TGCGCCAGCAGCCAGAGCGGGACTAGCAGTACCTACGAGCAGTACTTC. Protein sequence: CASSQSGTSSTYEQYF.

The chain has TRBV20-1 and TRBJ2-3; 12 bases match TRBD2. V dropped 6 bases and J dropped 2; count of bases not matched to a gene: 6. Per the germline V gene, CDR1 is DFQATT and CDR2 is SNEGSKA (reference sequence). There are 15 residues in the CDR3. CDR3 nucleotide sequence: TGCAGTGCCCCACTAGCGGGAGGCTCCACAGATACGCAGTATTTT. This codes for CSAPLAGGSTDTQYF.

A note on this clonotype: This may come from a read error, since a much larger clone is one base off. The rearrangement links TRBV20-1 to TRBJ2-4; D gene unclear. CDR3 length: 16 residues. Per germline, CDR1 DFQATT and CDR2 SNEGSKA (reference sequence). The CDR3 DNA follows: TGCAGTGCTAGAGGGCCGCCAAGCGTAGCCAAAAACATTCAGGACTTC. Protein product: CSARGPPSVAKNIQDF.

The J gene is TRBJ2-5, the V gene TRBV6-2 or TRBV6-3; a weak D match, TRBD2 (5 bases). CDR3 length equals 13 residues. V lost 7 bases to trimming and J lost 5 bases, with 14 bases between them. Germline V gives CDR1 MNHEY, CDR2 SVGEGT. The CDR3: CASTNGLGETQYF. The CDR3 DNA sequence: TGTGCCAGCACCAACGGACTGGGGGAGACCCAGTACTTC.

V is TRBV18 and J is TRBJ2-4, with D unclear. CDR1 is KGHSH, CDR2 LQKENI, per germline. V was shortened by 0 bases and J by 5 bases, with 11 bases between the two germline ends. CDR3 length: 15 amino acids. CDR3 residues: CASSPPIEQQNIQYF. The DNA for the CDR3 is TGTGCCAGCTCACCACCGATAGAACAACAAAACATTCAGTACTTC.

To note about this clonotype: A much larger clone sits a single nucleotide away, making a read error possible. The J gene is TRBJ2-1, the V gene TRBV12-3 or TRBV12-4; the match to TRBD2 covers 8 bases. The J call is uncertain, as TRBJ2-7 better fits the DNA end. The CDR3 covers 15 residues. This CDR3 reads CASSLAGGAYNEQYF. Written as DNA, the CDR3 is TGTGCCAGCAGTTTGGCGGGGGGAGCCTACAATGAGCAGTACTTC.

This clonotype was seen at least ten times. This chain links TRBV10-3 with TRBJ2-1; 10 bases are shared with TRBD2. The CDR3 spans 17 residues. V was pared by 0 bases and J by 3 bases, with 5 bases of the junction left unmatched. Germline V gene data show CDR1 as ENHRY and CDR2 as SYGVKD. CDR3 coding DNA: TGTGCCATCAGTGAGTCGTCTAGCGGGGGCATCTACAATGAGCAGTTCTTC. This translates into CAISESSSGGIYNEQFF.

This clonotype was seen a handful of times. The V gene is TRBV6-5, the J gene TRBJ1-2, with D unresolved. Germline V gene data show CDR1 as MNHEY and CDR2 as SVGAGI. The CDR3 is 13 residues long. The germline V and J ends were trimmed by 6 bases and 4 bases, with 12 bases remaining between them. The CDR3, as DNA: TGTGCCAGCAGCCAAGGCGCGCGCTATGGCTACACCTTC. Translation gives CASSQGARYGYTF.

This clonotype was picked up a small number of times. The chain is built from TRBV7-8 and TRBJ2-5; the D gene is possibly TRBD1 (6 bases). Germline CDR1 and CDR2: SGHVS and FQNEAQ. Trimming pared 5 bases from V and 3 bases from J, leaving 10 bases between. The CDR3 has 13 amino acids. The CDR3 DNA reads as TGTGCCAGCAGCCGACGGACAGAAGAGACCCAGTACTTC. Protein sequence: CASSRRTEETQYF.